The clone carrying this TCR beta chain appeared many times. The library was built for alpha chains, so this beta chain is an off-target read and its size means little. As for time point: sample taken at primary tumor resection. The donor group consisted of over 60 patients who had untreated, early-stage non-small cell lung cancer. The sample belongs to a study of spatial heterogeneity in lung cancer. The wider study: The study consistently detected more beta-chain than alpha-chain sequences. In the raw reads, each unique TCR and UMI combination was present more than ten times on average.

TCRdb reprocessed the 5' RACE reads with MiXCR, giving one entry per CDR3 protein. The sample records roughly 15,000 distinct CDR3 sequences, 3% to 4.5% being singletons. The specimen was normal lung tissue next to the tumor, collected at surgery. The receptor's source is a male donor with early-stage non-small cell lung cancer.

CDR3 nucleotides: TGCAGTGCTATAAGAGACAGGGGATACGAGCAGTACTTC. This translates into CSAIRDRGYEQYF. V gene TRBV20-1 combines with J gene TRBJ2-7; 8 positions match TRBD1. The CDR3 has 13 amino acids. From germline, CDR1 is DFQATT and CDR2 SNEGSKA (reference sequence). J gave up 4 bases and V 4 bases, and 6 bases lay outside the gene matches.